This TCR beta chain was recorded in a study of identical twins. After template switching added a universal primer site, the resulting cDNA carried unique molecular identifiers. TCRdb redid the calling of the 5' RACE reads with MiXCR, one entry per CDR3 protein. The sample includes roughly 490,000 distinct CDR3 sequences, roughly an eighth seen only once; the top ten take 0.98%. In addition, the sample was reused for a study of yellow fever vaccine responses in identical twins. From that study: As reported, the vaccine T cell response of twins seemed partly convergent and partly personalized.

The sample consisted of CD4+ T cells sorted from blood. This sequence was found in a woman under 30 in good health.

The CDR3 DNA follows: TGTGCCAGCAGCCAAGTGGGGGGTCTGGGAAATGAGCAGTTCTTC. Amino acids: CASSQVGGLGNEQFF. The rearrangement joins TRBV7-3 to TRBJ2-1; perhaps TRBD2 as D (6 bases). Trimming removed 5 bases at V and 7 bases at J, with 18 bases between. CDR3 length: 15 amino acids. CDR1 is SGHTA and CDR2 is FQGTGA in the germline V gene.